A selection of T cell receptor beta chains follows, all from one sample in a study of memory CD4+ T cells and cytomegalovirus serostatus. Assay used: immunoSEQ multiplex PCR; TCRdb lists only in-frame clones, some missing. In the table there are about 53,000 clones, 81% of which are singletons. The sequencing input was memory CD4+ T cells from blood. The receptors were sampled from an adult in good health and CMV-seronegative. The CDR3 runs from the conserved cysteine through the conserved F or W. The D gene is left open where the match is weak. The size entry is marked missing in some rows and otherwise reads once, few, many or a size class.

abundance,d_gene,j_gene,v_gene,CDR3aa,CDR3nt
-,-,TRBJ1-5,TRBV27,CASSLGNGFNQPQHF,TGTGCCAGCAGTTTAGGAAACGGTTTCAATCAGCCCCAGCATTTT
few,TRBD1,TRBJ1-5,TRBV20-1,CSAREDREVLF,TGCAGTGCTAGGGAGGACAGGGAGGTCCTTTTT
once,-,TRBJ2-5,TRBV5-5,CASSLGTIQETQYF,TGTGCCAGCAGCTTGGGGACTATCCAAGAGACCCAGTACTTC
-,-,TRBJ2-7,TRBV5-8,CASSFWAGEVEQYF,TGTGCCAGCAGCTTTTGGGCAGGGGAGGTCGAGCAGTACTTC
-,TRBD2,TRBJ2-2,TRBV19,CASSTLAGGGELFF,TGTGCCAGTAGTACCCTAGCGGGAGGCGGGGAGCTGTTTTTT
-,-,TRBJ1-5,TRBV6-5,CASSKGAGVQPQHF,TGTGCCAGCAGTAAGGGAGCAGGGGTTCAGCCCCAGCATTTT
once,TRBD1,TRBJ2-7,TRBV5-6,CASSSDRGPRNEQYF,TGTGCCAGCAGCTCGGACAGGGGGCCGAGAAACGAGCAGTACTTC
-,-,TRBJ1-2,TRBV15,CATSRPDRLYGYTF,TGTGCCACCAGCAGACCTGACAGGCTCTATGGCTACACCTTC
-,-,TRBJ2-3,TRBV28,CAGSDDGWGTDTQYF,TGTGCCGGTTCCGATGACGGGTGGGGCACAGATACGCAGTATTTT
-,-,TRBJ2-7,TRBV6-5,CASSYSRGSVSYEQYF,TGTGCCAGCAGTTACTCCCGGGGTAGCGTCTCCTACGAGCAGTACTTC
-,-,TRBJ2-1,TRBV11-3,CASSLGISSYNEQFF,TGTGCCAGCAGCTTGGGAATTAGCTCCTACAATGAGCAGTTCTTC
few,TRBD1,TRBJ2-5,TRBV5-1,CASSLEGTEQETQYF,TGCGCCAGCAGCTTGGAGGGGACAGAGCAAGAGACCCAGTACTTC
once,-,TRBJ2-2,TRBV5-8,CASSFVIRDTGELFF,TGTGCCAGCAGCTTCGTCATCCGGGACACCGGGGAGCTGTTTTTT
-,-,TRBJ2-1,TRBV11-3,CASSFRVPVLNEQFF,TGTGCCAGCAGCTTCCGCGTCCCTGTCCTCAATGAGCAGTTCTTC
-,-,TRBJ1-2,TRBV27,CASKTARAANYGYTF,TGTGCCAGCAAGACAGCACGAGCGGCTAACTATGGCTACACCTTC
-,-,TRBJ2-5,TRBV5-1,CASRYSQETQYF,TGCGCCAGCAGGTACAGCCAAGAGACCCAGTACTTC
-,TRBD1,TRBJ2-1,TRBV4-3,CASSRTGGYNNEQFF,TGCGCCAGCAGCCGAACAGGGGGCTACAACAATGAGCAGTTCTTC
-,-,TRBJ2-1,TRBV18,CASSPPGADYNEQFF,TGTGCCAGCTCACCGCCGGGGGCCGACTACAATGAGCAGTTCTTC
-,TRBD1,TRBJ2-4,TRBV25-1,CASSDIQGKYF,TGTGCCAGCAGTGATATACAGGGGAAGTACTTC
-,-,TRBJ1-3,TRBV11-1,CASSLATGTDTIYF,TGTGCCAGCAGCTTAGCCACCGGGACCGACACCATATATTTT
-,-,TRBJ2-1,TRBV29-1,CSVYAGNRGNEQFF,TGCAGCGTTTATGCCGGAAACCGGGGCAATGAGCAGTTCTTC
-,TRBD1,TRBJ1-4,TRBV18,CASSPQTGINEKLFF,TGTGCCAGCTCACCCCAGACAGGGATAAATGAAAAACTGTTTTTT
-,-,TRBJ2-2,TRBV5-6,CASSLGRVNTGELFF,TGTGCCAGCAGCTTGGGCAGGGTGAACACCGGGGAGCTGTTTTTT
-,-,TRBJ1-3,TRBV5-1,CASSLDLGGGNTIYF,TGCGCCAGCAGCTTGGATCTAGGGGGAGGAAACACCATATATTTT
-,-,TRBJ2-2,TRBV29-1,CSVRTQGLSIGELFF,TGCAGCGTCCGGACCCAGGGGCTAAGCATCGGGGAGCTGTTTTTT
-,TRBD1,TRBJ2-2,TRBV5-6,CASSLGDRVITGELFF,TGTGCCAGCAGCTTGGGGGACAGGGTGATAACCGGGGAGCTGTTTTTT
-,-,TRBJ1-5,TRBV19,CASSPGTAFGQPQHF,TGTGCCAGTAGTCCAGGGACGGCTTTTGGTCAGCCCCAGCATTTT
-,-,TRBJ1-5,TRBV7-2,CASSREGSNQPQHF,TGTGCCAGCAGCCGCGAAGGGAGCAATCAGCCCCAGCATTTT
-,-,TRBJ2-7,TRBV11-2,CASSLAQASSSYEQYF,TGTGCCAGCAGCTTAGCTCAGGCATCTTCCTCCTACGAGCAGTACTTC
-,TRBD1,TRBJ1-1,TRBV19,CASSIVRRSRGRPEAFF,TGTGCCAGTAGTATAGTTCGTAGAAGTAGGGGGCGGCCTGAAGCTTTCTTT
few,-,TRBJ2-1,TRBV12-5,CASGFGDAEQFF,TGTGCTAGTGGTTTTGGCGATGCTGAGCAGTTCTTC
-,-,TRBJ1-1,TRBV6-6,CASRLRQYTEAFF,TGTGCCAGCAGACTCCGACAGTACACTGAAGCTTTCTTT
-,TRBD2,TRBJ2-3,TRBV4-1,CASSQDIAGGFDTDTQYF,TGCGCCAGCAGCCAAGATATAGCGGGAGGTTTCGACACAGATACGCAGTATTTT
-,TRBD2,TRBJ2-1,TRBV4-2,CASAPEGLAGTYNEQFF,TGTGCCAGCGCTCCTGAAGGACTAGCGGGAACCTACAATGAGCAGTTCTTC
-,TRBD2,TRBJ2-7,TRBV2,CASSPGGLGRGEVGLGYEQYF,TGTGCCAGCAGCCCGGGCGGACTAGGCCGGGGGGAGGTTGGTTTGGGCTACGAGCAGTACTTC
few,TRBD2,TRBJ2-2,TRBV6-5,CASSRLAGGTGELFF,TGTGCCAGCAGCCGACTAGCGGGAGGCACCGGGGAGCTGTTTTTT
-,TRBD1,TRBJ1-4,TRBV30,CAWSVGPQGGSLLFF,TGTGCCTGGAGTGTAGGCCCCCAAGGGGGCTCATTACTGTTTTTT
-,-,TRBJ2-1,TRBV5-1,CASSYDSLPYNEQFF,TGCGCCAGCAGCTACGACTCGCTACCCTACAATGAGCAGTTCTTC
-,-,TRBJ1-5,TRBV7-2,CASRLGGSGNQPQHF,TGTGCCAGCAGATTAGGGGGGTCTGGCAATCAGCCCCAGCATTTT
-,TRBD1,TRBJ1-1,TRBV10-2,CASSRVRTGGPEGAEAFF,TGCGCCAGCAGTAGAGTACGTACAGGGGGCCCTGAGGGGGCTGAAGCTTTCTTT
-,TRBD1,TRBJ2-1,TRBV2,CASSMTGGSYNEQFF,TGTGCCAGCAGCATGACAGGGGGCTCCTACAATGAGCAGTTCTTC
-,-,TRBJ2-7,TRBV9,CASSPRDQGYEQYF,TGTGCCAGCAGCCCCCGGGACCAGGGTTACGAGCAGTACTTC
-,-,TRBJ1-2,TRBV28,CASSFDYGYTF,TGTGCCAGCAGTTTTGACTATGGCTACACCTTC
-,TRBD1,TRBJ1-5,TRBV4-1,CASSHIGRDRERKPQHF,TGCGCCAGCAGCCATATTGGTCGGGACAGGGAAAGGAAGCCCCAGCATTTT